This T cell receptor beta chain was observed in a study of blood T cell repertoires in COVID-19. The germline CDR1 and CDR2 sequences are SGHTA and FQGNSA. The CDR3 covers 15 residues. The V and J ends lost 5 bases and 7 bases respectively, with 18 bases between them. TCRdb's table, derived via immunoSEQ multiplex PCR, lists solely in-frame clones and lacks some. The data hold hundreds of thousands of clones, with roughly 80% observed a single time. The source is a woman older than 75 with active or convalescent COVID-19. The specimen was peripheral blood. The chain joins TRBV7-2 to TRBJ1-3, with D perhaps TRBD1 (6 bases). The CDR3 protein is CASSTPGQWGNTIYF. CDR3 in DNA: TGTGCCAGCAGCACCCCGGGACAATGGGGGAACACCATATATTTT.